These T cell receptor beta chains were read from a single sample in a study of OX40 agonist ivuxolimab in advanced cancers. TCRdb keeps only in-frame clones here, not all; method: immunoSEQ multiplex PCR. This sample has fewer than 70,000 clones, with 86% found just once. The material sequenced was CD4+ or CD8+ T cells sorted from blood, taken in a trial of the OX40 agonist ivuxolimab. The receptors were sampled from an adult with an advanced solid tumor such as melanoma, head and neck, liver or kidney cancer. Both conserved end residues are part of each CDR3. Each record gives: clone size, CDR3 length, V gene, J gene, D gene, CDR3 DNA, CDR3 protein. The D gene is left open where the match is weak. Some rows mark clone size as missing; the rest say once, few, many or name a class of expanded clone.

size: .
length: 12
V: TRBV6-5
J: TRBJ2-1
D: .
DNA: TGTGCCAGCAAAGGCTCCTACAATGAGCAGTTCTTC
CDR3: CASKGSYNEQFF

size: .
length: 14
V: TRBV19
J: TRBJ1-4
D: .
DNA: TGTGCCAGTAGTATGGGGGGGCGTAATGAAAAACTGTTTTTT
CDR3: CASSMGGRNEKLFF

size: .
length: 13
V: TRBV15
J: TRBJ1-1
D: .
DNA: TGTGCCACCAGCATAATAAGTGAAGTACAACCTTTCTTT
CDR3: CATSIISEVQPFF

size: .
length: 15
V: TRBV7-2
J: TRBJ2-3
D: .
DNA: TGTGCCAGCAGCTTACAGGGGTTGGAGACAGATACGCAGTATTTT
CDR3: CASSLQGLETDTQYF

size: .
length: 14
V: TRBV6-5
J: TRBJ1-2
D: .
DNA: TGTGCCAGCAGTGAGGGCAGCCACTCCGATGGCTACACCTTC
CDR3: CASSEGSHSDGYTF

size: .
length: 14
V: TRBV19
J: TRBJ1-2
D: .
DNA: TGTGCCAGTAGTCTCCCCGATCTCCGCTATGGCTACACCTTC
CDR3: CASSLPDLRYGYTF

size: .
length: 14
V: TRBV18
J: TRBJ1-5
D: .
DNA: TGTGCCAGCTCACCACCGGGAAGCAATCAGCCCCAGCATTTT
CDR3: CASSPPGSNQPQHF

size: .
length: 16
V: TRBV18
J: TRBJ1-2
D: .
DNA: TGTGCCAGCTCTCGACTCTTCGGGAGCACTAACTATGGCTACACCTTC
CDR3: CASSRLFGSTNYGYTF

size: .
length: 15
V: TRBV7-2
J: TRBJ1-1
D: TRBD1
DNA: TGTGCCAGCTCTAGTGGGCAGGGGGGTTTGGCTGAAGCTTTCTTT
CDR3: CASSSGQGGLAEAFF

size: .
length: 18
V: TRBV27
J: TRBJ2-3
D: TRBD2
DNA: TGTGCCAGCAGTCCCGGGACTAGCGGGGGGGCCGGAACAGATACGCAGTATTTT
CDR3: CASSPGTSGGAGTDTQYF

size: .
length: 13
V: TRBV5-1
J: TRBJ2-5
D: .
DNA: TGCGCCAGCAGCTTGCAGCTCCAAGAGACCCAGTACTTC
CDR3: CASSLQLQETQYF

size: .
length: 14
V: TRBV2
J: TRBJ1-1
D: .
DNA: TGTGCCAGCAAGGCAAACGGGGTAAACACTGAAGCTTTCTTT
CDR3: CASKANGVNTEAFF

size: .
length: 14
V: TRBV11-2
J: TRBJ2-1
D: .
DNA: TGTGCCAGCAGCCTCCCGGGCCCCGACAATGAGCAGTTCTTC
CDR3: CASSLPGPDNEQFF

size: .
length: 14
V: TRBV18
J: TRBJ2-4
D: .
DNA: TGTGCCAGCTCACCAGGGCAGAGCAAAAACATTCAGTACTTC
CDR3: CASSPGQSKNIQYF

size: .
length: 16
V: TRBV7-2
J: TRBJ1-6
D: .
DNA: TGTGCCAGCAGCTTAGATGGGGGGAGGAATAATTCACCCCTCCACTTT
CDR3: CASSLDGGRNNSPLHF

size: .
length: 17
V: TRBV7-2
J: TRBJ2-6
D: TRBD2
DNA: TGTGCCAGCAGCCCCCGGGGGGAGCAGGCCGGGGCCAACGTCCTGACTTTC
CDR3: CASSPRGEQAGANVLTF

size: once
length: 11
V: TRBV28
J: TRBJ1-2
D: .
DNA: TGTGCCAGCAGCTACAGGGATGGCTACACCTTC
CDR3: CASSYRDGYTF

size: .
length: 13
V: TRBV11-3
J: TRBJ2-4
D: .
DNA: TGTGCCAGCAGCTTAGGGACGGGACCGACTCAGTACTTC
CDR3: CASSLGTGPTQYF

size: .
length: 14
V: TRBV11-2
J: TRBJ1-5
D: TRBD1
DNA: TGTGCCAGCAGCCCCGACAGGGACAATCAGCCCCAGCATTTT
CDR3: CASSPDRDNQPQHF

size: .
length: 14
V: TRBV5-1
J: TRBJ1-2
D: TRBD1
DNA: TGCGCCAGCAGCCTCGGACAGGGAACAGATGGCTACACCTTC
CDR3: CASSLGQGTDGYTF

size: .
length: 15
V: TRBV5-8
J: TRBJ1-4
D: TRBD1
DNA: TGTGCCAGCAGCTTGGAAGGGACAGGCACAGAAAAACTGTTTTTT
CDR3: CASSLEGTGTEKLFF

size: .
length: 11
V: TRBV7-9
J: TRBJ2-3
D: .
DNA: TGTGCCAGCAGCCCCCAGGATACGCAGTATTTT
CDR3: CASSPQDTQYF

size: .
length: 13
V: TRBV29-1
J: TRBJ1-2
D: TRBD1
DNA: TGCAGCGTTGTAACAGGGGGCTACTATGGCTACACCTTC
CDR3: CSVVTGGYYGYTF

size: .
length: 13
V: TRBV5-6
J: TRBJ2-5
D: .
DNA: TGTGCCAGCAGCTCCGGCGGCCAAGAGACCCAGTACTTC
CDR3: CASSSGGQETQYF

size: .
length: 14
V: TRBV7-3
J: TRBJ2-5
D: .
DNA: TGTGCCAGCAGCTTACGGGGGCCGCAAGAGACCCAGTACTTC
CDR3: CASSLRGPQETQYF

size: .
length: 14
V: TRBV5-4
J: TRBJ1-2
D: TRBD1
DNA: TGTGCCAGCAGCCCGGGACAGCTTAACTATGGCTACACCTTC
CDR3: CASSPGQLNYGYTF

size: once
length: 18
V: TRBV7-3
J: TRBJ2-4
D: TRBD1
DNA: TGTGCCAGCAGCTTGACAGCCGGGACAGCTACAGCCAAAAACATTCAGTACTTC
CDR3: CASSLTAGTATAKNIQYF

size: .
length: 14
V: TRBV5-8
J: TRBJ1-2
D: TRBD1
DNA: TGTGCCAGCAGTTCTCGTGGACAGGGAGAGGGCTACACCTTC
CDR3: CASSSRGQGEGYTF

size: .
length: 13
V: TRBV25-1
J: TRBJ1-1
D: .
DNA: TGTGCCAGCTCAATTGACAGGAACACTGAAGCTTTCTTT
CDR3: CASSIDRNTEAFF

size: .
length: 13
V: TRBV7-8
J: TRBJ1-1
D: .
DNA: TGTGCCAGCAGCTTGAAGAGGGACACTGAAGCTTTCTTT
CDR3: CASSLKRDTEAFF

size: .
length: 16
V: TRBV21-1
J: TRBJ1-5
D: .
DNA: TGTGCCAGCAGCAAAGAGGAAGGTGGAGGGAAAAAACCCCAGCATTTT
CDR3: CASSKEEGGGKKPQHF

size: once
length: 14
V: TRBV7-3
J: TRBJ1-1
D: .
DNA: TGTGCCAGCAGCTTAAATCCGGGGTTCACTGAAGCTTCCTTT
CDR3: CASSLNPGFTEASF

size: .
length: 13
V: TRBV4-3
J: TRBJ1-2
D: .
DNA: TGCGCCAGCAGCCCCCGACAGGCTGATGGCTACACCTTC
CDR3: CASSPRQADGYTF

size: .
length: 14
V: TRBV4-3
J: TRBJ1-2
D: .
DNA: TGCGCCAGCAGCCAACGAGAAGGGGACTATGGCTACACCTTC
CDR3: CASSQREGDYGYTF

size: few
length: 12
V: TRBV30
J: TRBJ1-2
D: TRBD1
DNA: TGTGCCCTGGCAGGGGGCGCGTTCGGCTACACCTTC
CDR3: CALAGGAFGYTF

size: once
length: 12
V: TRBV28
J: TRBJ2-5
D: .
DNA: TGTGCCAGCACTCGGAAGATTGGGACCCAGTACTTC
CDR3: CASTRKIGTQYF

size: .
length: 14
V: TRBV7-2
J: TRBJ2-7
D: TRBD2
DNA: TGTGCCAGCAGCTCGGGTAGCGGGGGGCGGGAGCAGTACTTC
CDR3: CASSSGSGGREQYF

size: .
length: 13
V: TRBV7-2
J: TRBJ1-2
D: TRBD1
DNA: TGTGCCAGCAGCCCCCGGACAGGCAGCCGCTACACCTTC
CDR3: CASSPRTGSRYTF

size: .
length: 15
V: TRBV5-8
J: TRBJ1-2
D: .
DNA: TGTGCCAGCAGCAAGGGGGTGACAGTTGGGGTTGGCTACACCTTC
CDR3: CASSKGVTVGVGYTF

size: .
length: 15
V: TRBV7-9
J: TRBJ2-3
D: .
DNA: TGTGCCAGCAGCCAGCAGAGGACTAGCACAGATACGCAGTATTTT
CDR3: CASSQQRTSTDTQYF

size: .
length: 17
V: TRBV10-2
J: TRBJ1-1
D: .
DNA: TGCGCCAGCAGGGAGAACACGGGACTTGGGGCTGGCACTGAAGCTTTCTTT
CDR3: CASRENTGLGAGTEAFF

size: .
length: 13
V: TRBV2
J: TRBJ2-3
D: .
DNA: TGTGCCAGCAGTGAAGGTGCCACAGATACGCAGTATTTT
CDR3: CASSEGATDTQYF

size: .
length: 15
V: TRBV4-2
J: TRBJ1-2
D: .
DNA: TGTGCCAGCAGCTTCTTGGGAAGGGGTAACTATGGCTACACCTTC
CDR3: CASSFLGRGNYGYTF

size: .
length: 14
V: TRBV28
J: TRBJ2-7
D: .
DNA: TGTGCCAGCAGCCAAGGAGGGGGGTCCTACGAGCAGTACTTC
CDR3: CASSQGGGSYEQYF

size: .
length: 12
V: TRBV19
J: TRBJ2-2
D: .
DNA: TGTGCCAGTAGTACCCGACCCGGGGAGCTGTTTTTT
CDR3: CASSTRPGELFF

size: .
length: 11
V: TRBV6-5
J: TRBJ1-2
D: .
DNA: TGTGCCAGCAGGGGGAACTATGGCTACACCTTC
CDR3: CASRGNYGYTF

size: .
length: 14
V: TRBV7-7
J: TRBJ2-2
D: .
DNA: TGTGCCAGCAGCTTAAAATCGAACACCGGGGAGCTGTTTTTT
CDR3: CASSLKSNTGELFF

size: .
length: 14
V: TRBV5-1
J: TRBJ2-2
D: .
DNA: TGCGCCAGCAGCTTGGTCGTGGGGACCGGGGAGCTGTTTTTT
CDR3: CASSLVVGTGELFF

size: .
length: 15
V: TRBV5-1
J: TRBJ2-5
D: .
DNA: TGCGCCAGCAGCTTGGAGGCCCGACAGCAAGAGACCCAGTACTTC
CDR3: CASSLEARQQETQYF

size: few
length: 11
V: TRBV2
J: TRBJ1-2
D: .
DNA: TGTGCCAGCACCCAGGGAAGTGGCTACACCTTC
CDR3: CASTQGSGYTF

size: .
length: 13
V: TRBV6-6
J: TRBJ1-2
D: .
DNA: TGTGCCAGCAGATCGGGCCTCCGAGGCGGCTACACCTTC
CDR3: CASRSGLRGGYTF

size: .
length: 15
V: TRBV7-2
J: TRBJ1-2
D: TRBD1
DNA: TGTGCCAGCAGCCCAGGGACAGGGGTCTACTATGGCTACACCTTC
CDR3: CASSPGTGVYYGYTF

size: .
length: 16
V: TRBV11-1
J: TRBJ2-1
D: TRBD1
DNA: TGTGCCAGCAGCTTATTGACAGGGGTTTTTACCTATGAGCAGTTCTTC
CDR3: CASSLLTGVFTYEQFF

size: once
length: 13
V: TRBV6-1
J: TRBJ1-5
D: TRBD1
DNA: TGTGCCAGCAGTTTACAGGGGGCTCAGCCCCAGCATTTT
CDR3: CASSLQGAQPQHF

size: .
length: 17
V: TRBV15
J: TRBJ1-2
D: .
DNA: TGTGCCACCAGCAGAGCCGCCGGGGCCAGCTCCTCCTATGGCTACACCTTC
CDR3: CATSRAAGASSSYGYTF